This is a list of T cell receptor beta chains from one sample in a study of patients and donors after allogeneic stem cell transplantation. TCRdb re-called the RT-PCR reads through MiXCR, storing one row per CDR3 protein. This table holds over 150,000 distinct CDR3 sequences, about 32% found once. The specimen sequenced was blood, either unsorted or a sorted T cell fraction (not recorded which). Source of these receptors: a human donor who was either an allogeneic HSCT recipient or a stem cell or donor lymphocyte infusion donor (not recorded which). It is not recorded whose cells these are; they may come from a transplant donor. Both conserved end residues are part of each CDR3. The D gene is left open where the match is weak. Size is omitted from some rows. Given values are once, few, many or a class for expanded clones.

abundance: -; v_gene: TRBV5-5; j_gene: TRBJ1-3; d_gene: -; CDR3nt: TGTGCCAGCACTCGGGGAGACTCTGGAAACACCATATATTTT; CDR3aa: CASTRGDSGNTIYF
abundance: -; v_gene: TRBV3-1; j_gene: TRBJ1-4; d_gene: TRBD1; CDR3nt: TGTGCCAGCAGCCTCCGTCCGACAGGGTATGCGGAAAAACTGTTTTTT; CDR3aa: CASSLRPTGYAEKLFF
abundance: -; v_gene: TRBV6-5; j_gene: TRBJ2-5; d_gene: TRBD2; CDR3nt: TGTGCCAGCCAGCGGGAGATGGGGGAGACCCAGTACTTC; CDR3aa: CASQREMGETQYF
abundance: -; v_gene: TRBV6-2/TRBV6-3; j_gene: TRBJ2-1; d_gene: -; CDR3nt: TGTGCCAGCACCGTCCGGACAGTATCCTACAATGAGCAGTTCTTC; CDR3aa: CASTVRTVSYNEQFF
abundance: -; v_gene: TRBV10-3; j_gene: TRBJ2-7; d_gene: -; CDR3nt: TGTGCCATCAGTGAGTCCGGGGGAGCCCACGAGCAGTACTTC; CDR3aa: CAISESGGAHEQYF
abundance: few; v_gene: TRBV12-3/TRBV12-4; j_gene: TRBJ1-1; d_gene: -; CDR3nt: TGTGCCAGCACCCCACAAGGGTGGAACACTGAAGCTTTCTTT; CDR3aa: CASTPQGWNTEAFF
abundance: few; v_gene: TRBV6-5; j_gene: TRBJ1-1; d_gene: -; CDR3nt: TGTGCCAGCAGTTACAACGTTGAGCGGAGGGTGACTTTCTTT; CDR3aa: CASSYNVERRVTFF
abundance: -; v_gene: TRBV25-1; j_gene: TRBJ1-1; d_gene: -; CDR3nt: TGTGCCAGCAGTGAATTCTGGGGGGTAGGAGGCACTGAAGCTTTCTTT; CDR3aa: CASSEFWGVGGTEAFF
abundance: -; v_gene: TRBV7-9; j_gene: TRBJ1-1; d_gene: -; CDR3nt: TGTGCCAGCAGCCGAGGGATTGGAGCTTTCTTT; CDR3aa: CASSRGIGAFF
abundance: -; v_gene: TRBV20-1; j_gene: TRBJ2-7; d_gene: -; CDR3nt: TGCAGTGCTAGTCGTACAGGTCTAACCTACGAGCAGTACTTC; CDR3aa: CSASRTGLTYEQYF
abundance: -; v_gene: TRBV5-1; j_gene: TRBJ2-1; d_gene: TRBD1; CDR3nt: TGCGCCAGCAGCTTGGATCCGGGACAGGCCTACAATGAGCAGTTCTTC; CDR3aa: CASSLDPGQAYNEQFF
abundance: -; v_gene: TRBV3-1; j_gene: TRBJ2-1; d_gene: -; CDR3nt: TGTGCCAGCAGCCAAGACTTTTCCTACAATGAGCAGTTCTTC; CDR3aa: CASSQDFSYNEQFF
abundance: -; v_gene: TRBV4-1; j_gene: TRBJ1-3; d_gene: -; CDR3nt: TGCGCCAGCAGCCAAGAGAGCTGGGGAGCTGGAAACACCATATATTTT; CDR3aa: CASSQESWGAGNTIYF
abundance: few; v_gene: TRBV4-2; j_gene: TRBJ2-2; d_gene: -; CDR3nt: TGTGCCAGCAGCCAGCTTCTGGCTAGCCCCACCGGGGAGCTGTTTTTT; CDR3aa: CASSQLLASPTGELFF
abundance: -; v_gene: TRBV25-1; j_gene: TRBJ2-1; d_gene: TRBD1; CDR3nt: TGTGCCAGCAGTCGACAGGGCCTCCTAGGGGATGAGCAGTTCTTC; CDR3aa: CASSRQGLLGDEQFF
abundance: -; v_gene: TRBV12-3/TRBV12-4; j_gene: TRBJ1-2; d_gene: TRBD1; CDR3nt: TGTGCCAGCAGTTTTCTTTCAACCGGGACAGGGAGCTATGGCTACACCTTC; CDR3aa: CASSFLSTGTGSYGYTF
abundance: -; v_gene: TRBV11-2; j_gene: TRBJ1-3; d_gene: -; CDR3nt: TGTGCCAGCAGCTTGAGCTCTGGAAACACCATATATTTT; CDR3aa: CASSLSSGNTIYF
abundance: few; v_gene: TRBV6-5; j_gene: TRBJ1-5; d_gene: -; CDR3nt: TGTGCCAGCAGTTACTCCGGGTCAGGGCAGCCCCAGCATTTT; CDR3aa: CASSYSGSGQPQHF
abundance: few; v_gene: TRBV24-1; j_gene: TRBJ1-1; d_gene: -; CDR3nt: TGTGCCACCAGCCCTCGCCGGGACACCTCTGAAGCTTTCTTT; CDR3aa: CATSPRRDTSEAFF
abundance: -; v_gene: TRBV6-5; j_gene: TRBJ2-5; d_gene: TRBD1; CDR3nt: TGTGCCAGCAAGGGACAGGGGTGGGAGACCCAGTACTTC; CDR3aa: CASKGQGWETQYF
abundance: few; v_gene: TRBV29-1; j_gene: TRBJ2-7; d_gene: -; CDR3nt: TGCAGCGTTGGGGGACTCCCGACCTACGAGCAGTACTTC; CDR3aa: CSVGGLPTYEQYF
abundance: few; v_gene: TRBV6-5; j_gene: TRBJ2-5; d_gene: -; CDR3nt: TGTGCCAGCGGCCGACAGCTCCAAGAGACCCAGTACTTC; CDR3aa: CASGRQLQETQYF
abundance: few; v_gene: TRBV12-3/TRBV12-4; j_gene: TRBJ2-3; d_gene: TRBD2; CDR3nt: TGTGCCAGCAGTTTAGCCGGGGGGGGTACGCAGTATTTT; CDR3aa: CASSLAGGGTQYF
abundance: few; v_gene: TRBV7-2; j_gene: TRBJ1-4; d_gene: -; CDR3nt: TGTGCCAGCAGCTTAGCGCGGCCGCCGGGGGAAAAACTGTTTTTT; CDR3aa: CASSLARPPGEKLFF
abundance: -; v_gene: TRBV27; j_gene: TRBJ2-7; d_gene: -; CDR3nt: TGTGCCAGCAGTTTAGCCCCGCTCGGCGAGCAGTACTTC; CDR3aa: CASSLAPLGEQYF
abundance: -; v_gene: TRBV19; j_gene: TRBJ2-7; d_gene: -; CDR3nt: TGTGCCAGTAGTTCAGATCACGAGCAGTACTTC; CDR3aa: CASSSDHEQYF
abundance: few; v_gene: TRBV30; j_gene: TRBJ2-6; d_gene: -; CDR3nt: TGTGCCTGGATCGACAGGCCCGTCTCTGGGGCCAACGTCCTGACTTTC; CDR3aa: CAWIDRPVSGANVLTF
abundance: -; v_gene: TRBV24-1; j_gene: TRBJ2-2; d_gene: -; CDR3nt: TGTGCCACCAGTGCCGTGAACACCGGGGAGCTGTTTTTT; CDR3aa: CATSAVNTGELFF
abundance: -; v_gene: TRBV9; j_gene: TRBJ2-1; d_gene: -; CDR3nt: TGTGCCAGCTCATCTCCTAGGTTAGGGCGGGTAGGCAATGAGCAGTTCTTC; CDR3aa: CASSSPRLGRVGNEQFF
abundance: -; v_gene: TRBV27; j_gene: TRBJ2-7; d_gene: -; CDR3nt: TGTGCCAGCAGCCGCGACCTTACCCCGGGACTTCCCTACGAGCAGTACTTC; CDR3aa: CASSRDLTPGLPYEQYF
abundance: -; v_gene: TRBV7-8; j_gene: TRBJ2-1; d_gene: -; CDR3nt: TGTGCCACAGACGCAGGGTCGAGCTCCTACAATGAGCAGTTCTTC; CDR3aa: CATDAGSSSYNEQFF
abundance: -; v_gene: TRBV6-5; j_gene: TRBJ2-5; d_gene: -; CDR3nt: TGTGCCAGCAGTTACGGGGGACTTGAAGAGACCCAGTACTTC; CDR3aa: CASSYGGLEETQYF
abundance: once; v_gene: TRBV7-9; j_gene: TRBJ1-5; d_gene: -; CDR3nt: TGTGCCAGCAGCTTAAATACGGTTAATCAGCCCCAGCATTTT; CDR3aa: CASSLNTVNQPQHF
abundance: few; v_gene: TRBV11-2; j_gene: TRBJ1-3; d_gene: -; CDR3nt: TGTGCCAGCAGCTTATACATCAAGTCTGGAAACACCATATATTTT; CDR3aa: CASSLYIKSGNTIYF
abundance: -; v_gene: TRBV18; j_gene: TRBJ2-1; d_gene: TRBD1; CDR3nt: TGTGCCAGCTCACCTCCTCGACAGGGGTGGGATGAGCAGTTCTTC; CDR3aa: CASSPPRQGWDEQFF
abundance: -; v_gene: TRBV6-2/TRBV6-3; j_gene: TRBJ1-1; d_gene: -; CDR3nt: TGTGCCAGCAGTTACGGCGGGGCTTTCTTT; CDR3aa: CASSYGGAFF
abundance: -; v_gene: TRBV12-3/TRBV12-4; j_gene: TRBJ2-1; d_gene: -; CDR3nt: TGTGCCAGCAGAAGAGAGGGCCTCTCCTACAATGAGCAGTTCTTC; CDR3aa: CASRREGLSYNEQFF
abundance: -; v_gene: TRBV15; j_gene: TRBJ2-5; d_gene: -; CDR3nt: TGTGCCACCAGCATTAGGGAGACCCAGTACTTC; CDR3aa: CATSIRETQYF
abundance: few; v_gene: TRBV29-1; j_gene: TRBJ1-2; d_gene: TRBD1; CDR3nt: TGCAGCGTCGACCAACTTGGACAGGGGGCATCGAACTATGGCTACACCTTC; CDR3aa: CSVDQLGQGASNYGYTF
abundance: -; v_gene: TRBV19; j_gene: TRBJ2-2; d_gene: TRBD2; CDR3nt: TGTGCCAGTAGTAGGGCTAGCGGGAGAAAATCCGGGGAGCTGTTTTTT; CDR3aa: CASSRASGRKSGELFF
abundance: -; v_gene: TRBV10-3; j_gene: TRBJ1-5; d_gene: -; CDR3nt: TGTGCCATCAGTGACGGGGGTGGGGGCAATCAGCCCCAGCATTTT; CDR3aa: CAISDGGGGNQPQHF
abundance: few; v_gene: TRBV6-5; j_gene: TRBJ1-5; d_gene: -; CDR3nt: TGTGCCAGCAGCTTGACAGGACCTCTTAGCAATCAGCCCCAGCATTTT; CDR3aa: CASSLTGPLSNQPQHF
abundance: medium-sized; v_gene: TRBV7-2; j_gene: TRBJ1-1; d_gene: -; CDR3nt: TGTGCCAGCAGCCCTGGTGGCACTGAAGCTTTCTTT; CDR3aa: CASSPGGTEAFF
abundance: many; v_gene: TRBV27; j_gene: TRBJ1-2; d_gene: -; CDR3nt: TGTGCCAGCAGCGAGAGGACCTCGACGGGCTACACCTTC; CDR3aa: CASSERTSTGYTF
abundance: few; v_gene: TRBV12-3/TRBV12-4; j_gene: TRBJ1-1; d_gene: TRBD1; CDR3nt: TGTGCCAGCAGGCGATGGAGACAGGGTAAAACTACTGAAGCTTTCTTT; CDR3aa: CASRRWRQGKTTEAFF
abundance: -; v_gene: TRBV4-3; j_gene: TRBJ1-2; d_gene: -; CDR3nt: TGCGCCAGCAGCCCTTTGTCAGGGGTGGCCTATGGCTACACCTTC; CDR3aa: CASSPLSGVAYGYTF